What follows is one T cell receptor (beta chain) and its context. The data were taken from a study of metastatic and nonmetastatic thyroid tumors. In the study overall: It was across blood and tumor or nodule tissue from malignant and benign thyroid patients that repertoires were compared.

Between the trimmed V and J ends, which lost 3 bases and 4 bases, there was a span of 15 bases. The CDR3 is 16 residues long. Germline-derived CDR1 and CDR2 are KGHDR and SFDVKD. TCRdb recomputed clones from the PCR reads via MiXCR. The table includes some 38,000 clones, roughly 18% detected once. Among the patients, none had received any treatment before thyroid surgery. The chain combines TRBV24-1 with TRBJ2-1; maybe TRBD2 (6 bases). Sequencing input: blood. The clonotype was recovered from a female donor with papillary thyroid cancer or a benign thyroid nodule (not recorded which). Some clones in this sample may be carry-over from other donors' samples. This chain's CDR3 is CATSDQPSEGYNEQFF. The CDR3, as DNA: TGTGCCACCAGTGATCAACCTAGCGAAGGTTACAATGAGCAGTTCTTC.